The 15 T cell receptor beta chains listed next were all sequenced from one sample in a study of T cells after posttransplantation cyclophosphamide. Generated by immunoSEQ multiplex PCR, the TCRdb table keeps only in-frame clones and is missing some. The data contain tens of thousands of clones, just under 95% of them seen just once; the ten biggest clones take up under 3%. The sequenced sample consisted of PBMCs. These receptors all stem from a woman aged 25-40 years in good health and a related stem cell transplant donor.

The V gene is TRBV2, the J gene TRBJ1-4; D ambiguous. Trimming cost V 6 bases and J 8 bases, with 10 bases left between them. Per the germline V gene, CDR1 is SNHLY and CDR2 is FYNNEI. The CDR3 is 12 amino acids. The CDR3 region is CASRAGREKLFF. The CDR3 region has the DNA TGTGCCAGCAGAGCCGGGAGGGAAAAACTGTTTTTT.

The DNA for the CDR3 is TGTGCCAGTAGTGACCGAACAGGGGGCGGCACTGAAGCTTTCTTT. Protein: CASSDRTGGGTEAFF. This chain connects TRBV19 to TRBJ1-1, with 9 bases fitting TRBD1. Germline lookup yields CDR1 LNHDA and CDR2 SQIVND (reference sequence). This CDR3 is built from 15 residues. J gave up 4 bases and V 5 bases, and 8 bases lay outside the gene matches.

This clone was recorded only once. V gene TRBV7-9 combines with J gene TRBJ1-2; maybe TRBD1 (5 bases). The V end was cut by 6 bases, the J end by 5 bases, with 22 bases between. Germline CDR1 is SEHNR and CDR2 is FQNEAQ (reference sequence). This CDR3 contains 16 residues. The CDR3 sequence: CASSSGDVRVYYGYTF. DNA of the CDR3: TGTGCCAGCAGTTCAGGTGATGTCAGGGTCTATTATGGCTACACCTTC. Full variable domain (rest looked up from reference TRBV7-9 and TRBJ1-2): DTGVSQNPRHKITKRGQNVTFRCDPISEHNRLYWYRQTLGQGPEFLTYFQNEAQLEKSRLLSDRFSAERPKGSFSTLEIQRTEQGDSAMYLCASSSGDVRVYYGYTFGSGTRLTVV.

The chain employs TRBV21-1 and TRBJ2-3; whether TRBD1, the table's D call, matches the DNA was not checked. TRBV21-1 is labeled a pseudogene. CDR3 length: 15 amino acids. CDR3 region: CASSNGDRSTDTQYF. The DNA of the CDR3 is TGTGCCAGCAGCAATGGGGACAGGAGCACAGATACGCAGTATTTT.

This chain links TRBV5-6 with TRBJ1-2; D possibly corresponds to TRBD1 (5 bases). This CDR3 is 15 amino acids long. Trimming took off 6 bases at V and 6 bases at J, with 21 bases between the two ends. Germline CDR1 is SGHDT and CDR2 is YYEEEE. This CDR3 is CASIKTSGGIHGYTF. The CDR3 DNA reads TGTGCCAGCATAAAAACTTCGGGGGGAATTCATGGCTACACCTTC. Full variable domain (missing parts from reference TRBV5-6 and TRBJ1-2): DAGVTQSPTHLIKTRGQQVTLRCSPKSGHDTVSWYQQALGQGPQFIFQYYEEEERQRGNFPDRFSGHQFPNYSSELNVNALLLGDSALYLCASIKTSGGIHGYTFGSGTRLTVV.

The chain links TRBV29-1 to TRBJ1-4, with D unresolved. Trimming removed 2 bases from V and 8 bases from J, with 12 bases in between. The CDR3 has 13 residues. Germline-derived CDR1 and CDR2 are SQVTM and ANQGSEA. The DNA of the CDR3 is TGCAGCGTTGAAATTGGTTTAGGGGAAAAACTGTTTTTT. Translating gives CSVEIGLGEKLFF.

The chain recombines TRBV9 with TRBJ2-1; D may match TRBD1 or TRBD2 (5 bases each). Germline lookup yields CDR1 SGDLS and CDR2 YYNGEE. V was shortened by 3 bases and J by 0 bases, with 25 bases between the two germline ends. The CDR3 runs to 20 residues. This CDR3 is CASSARRGERRQSSYNEQFF. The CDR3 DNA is TGTGCCAGCAGCGCCAGACGAGGGGAACGGAGACAGAGCTCCTACAATGAGCAGTTCTTC. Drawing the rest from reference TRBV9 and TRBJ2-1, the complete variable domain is DSGVTQTPKHLITATGQRVTLRCSPRSGDLSVYWYQQSLDQGLQFLIQYYNGEERAKGNILERFSAQQFPDLHSELNLSSLELGDSALYFCASSARRGERRQSSYNEQFFGPGTRLTVL.

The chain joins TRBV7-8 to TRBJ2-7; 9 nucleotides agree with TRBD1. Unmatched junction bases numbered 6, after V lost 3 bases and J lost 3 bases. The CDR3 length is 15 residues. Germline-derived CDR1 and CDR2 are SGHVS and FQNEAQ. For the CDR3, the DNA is TGTGCCAGCAGCTTTCGGACAGGGGTTGGCTACGAGCAGTACTTC. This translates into CASSFRTGVGYEQYF.

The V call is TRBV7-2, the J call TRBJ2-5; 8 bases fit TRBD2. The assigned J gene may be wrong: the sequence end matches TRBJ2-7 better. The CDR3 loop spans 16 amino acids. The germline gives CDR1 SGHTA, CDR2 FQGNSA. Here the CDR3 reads CASSLASGVGLGEQYF. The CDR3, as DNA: TGTGCCAGCAGCTTAGCTAGCGGGGTGGGGTTGGGCGAGCAGTACTTC.

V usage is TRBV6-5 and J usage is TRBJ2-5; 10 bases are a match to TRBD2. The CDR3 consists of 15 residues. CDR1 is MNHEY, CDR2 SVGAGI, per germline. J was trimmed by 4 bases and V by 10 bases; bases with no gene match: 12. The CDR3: CATRRAGGPIETQYF. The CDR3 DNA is TGTGCCACCAGACGAGCGGGGGGGCCAATAGAGACCCAGTACTTC.

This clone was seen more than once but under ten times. The CDR3 DNA reads TGCGCCAGCAGCTTGGGGACAGCGGGCTATGGCTACACCTTC. Residues: CASSLGTAGYGYTF. The gene calls are TRBV5-1 and TRBJ1-2; D possibly corresponds to TRBD1 (6 bases). V was clipped by 0 bases and J by 4 bases, with 10 bases between them. CDR3 length: 14 amino acids. Germline CDR1 reads SGHRS; CDR2 reads YFSETQ. The entire variable domain, with the rest obtained from reference TRBV5-1 and TRBJ1-2, is as follows: KAGVTQTPRYLIKTRGQQVTLSCSPISGHRSVSWYQQTPGQGLQFLFEYFSETQRNKGNFPGRFSGRQFSNSRSEMNVSTLELGDSALYLCASSLGTAGYGYTFGSGTRLTVV.

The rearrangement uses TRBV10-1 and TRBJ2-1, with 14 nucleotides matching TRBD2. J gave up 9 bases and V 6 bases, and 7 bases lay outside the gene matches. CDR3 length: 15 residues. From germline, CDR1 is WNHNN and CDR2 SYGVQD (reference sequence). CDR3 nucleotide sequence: TGCGCCAGCAGCCAGACTAGCGGGGGGGAGGGTGAGCAGTTCTTC. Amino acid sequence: CASSQTSGGEGEQFF.

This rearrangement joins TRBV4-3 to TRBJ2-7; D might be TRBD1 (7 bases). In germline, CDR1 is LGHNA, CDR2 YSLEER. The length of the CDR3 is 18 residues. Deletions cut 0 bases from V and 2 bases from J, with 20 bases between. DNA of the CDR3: TGCGCCAGCAGCCAAGACCATTCACGACAGGGACTGGCCTACGAGCAGTACTTC. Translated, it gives CASSQDHSRQGLAYEQYF.

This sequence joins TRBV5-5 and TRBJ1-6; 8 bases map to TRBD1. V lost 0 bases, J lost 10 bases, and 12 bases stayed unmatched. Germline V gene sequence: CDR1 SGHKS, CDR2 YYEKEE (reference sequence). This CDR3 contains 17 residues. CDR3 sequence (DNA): TGTGCCAGCAGCTTGGACCAGGGGGCGCTTGGTTCCTCACCCCTCCACTTT. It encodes CASSLDQGALGSSPLHF.

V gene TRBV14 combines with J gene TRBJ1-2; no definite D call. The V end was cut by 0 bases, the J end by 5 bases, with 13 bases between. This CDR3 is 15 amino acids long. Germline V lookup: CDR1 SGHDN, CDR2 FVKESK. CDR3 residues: CASSQDLYPPYGYTF. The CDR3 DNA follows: TGTGCCAGCAGCCAAGATCTTTACCCCCCGTATGGCTACACCTTC.